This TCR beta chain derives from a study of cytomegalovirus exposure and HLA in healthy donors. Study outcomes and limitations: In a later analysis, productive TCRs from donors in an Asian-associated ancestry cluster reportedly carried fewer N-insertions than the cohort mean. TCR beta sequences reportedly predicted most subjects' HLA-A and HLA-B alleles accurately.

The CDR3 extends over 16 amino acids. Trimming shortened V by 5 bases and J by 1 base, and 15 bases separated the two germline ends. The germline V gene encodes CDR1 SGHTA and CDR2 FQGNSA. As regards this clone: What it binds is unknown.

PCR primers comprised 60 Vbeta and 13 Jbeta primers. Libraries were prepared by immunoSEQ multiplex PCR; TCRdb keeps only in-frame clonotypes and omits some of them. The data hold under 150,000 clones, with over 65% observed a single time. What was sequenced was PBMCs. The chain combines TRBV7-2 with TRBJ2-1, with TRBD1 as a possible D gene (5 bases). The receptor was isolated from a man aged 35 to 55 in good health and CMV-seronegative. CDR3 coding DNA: TGTGCCAGCAGCCCCCAGGACACTATTTCCTACAATGAGCAGTTCTTC. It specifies CASSPQDTISYNEQFF.